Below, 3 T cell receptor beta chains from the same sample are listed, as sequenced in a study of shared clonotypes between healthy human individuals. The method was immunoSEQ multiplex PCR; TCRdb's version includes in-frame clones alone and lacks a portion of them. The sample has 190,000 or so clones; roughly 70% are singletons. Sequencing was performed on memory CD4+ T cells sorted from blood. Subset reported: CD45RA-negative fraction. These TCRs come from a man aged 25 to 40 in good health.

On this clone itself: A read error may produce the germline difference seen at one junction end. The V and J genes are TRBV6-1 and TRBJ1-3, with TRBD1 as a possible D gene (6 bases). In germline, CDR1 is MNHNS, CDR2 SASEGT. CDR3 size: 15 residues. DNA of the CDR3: TGTGCCAGCAGCCAACAGGGATTCTCTGGAAGCACCATATATTTT. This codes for CASSQQGFSGSTIYF.

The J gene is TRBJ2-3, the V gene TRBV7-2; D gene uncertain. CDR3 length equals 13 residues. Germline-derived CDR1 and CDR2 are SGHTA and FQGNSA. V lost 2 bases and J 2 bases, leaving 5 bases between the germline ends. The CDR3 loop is CASSLSFTDTQYF. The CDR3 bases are TGTGCCAGCAGCTTATCCTTCACAGATACGCAGTATTTT.

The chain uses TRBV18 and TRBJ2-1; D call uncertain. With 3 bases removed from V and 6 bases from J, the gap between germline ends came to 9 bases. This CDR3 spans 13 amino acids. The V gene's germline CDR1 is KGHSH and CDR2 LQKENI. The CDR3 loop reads CASSPRPVNEQFF. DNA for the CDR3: TGTGCCAGCTCACCCCGCCCAGTCAATGAGCAGTTCTTC.